This note documents a single T cell receptor beta chain sequence. The antigen remains undetermined. These data are taken from a study of CD8+CD57+ T cells in acquired aplastic anemia. Study-wide points: Found in both controls and patients were around 31 CD8+ CDR3 sequences.

For CDR3 and TCR beta VDJ profiling, genomic DNA was the template used. TCRdb fed the reads into MiXCR, producing one record per CDR3 protein. The sample includes about 240,000 distinct CDR3 sequences, more than 40% seen only once; the top ten take about 8.3%. Sequenced patients had shown CD8+CD57+ cell expansion by flow cytometry. The sample taken for sequencing was sorted CD4+, CD8+, or CD8+CD57+ T cells (not recorded which) from PBMCs. The receptor's source is a human donor with aplastic anemia.

CDR3 DNA sequence: TGCGCCAGCAGCCAAGTGGCCCCCCCCTCCTACAATGAGCAGTTCTTC. Translation gives CASSQVAPPSYNEQFF. V gene TRBV5-1 combines with J gene TRBJ2-1, with D hard to call. Germline assignment: CDR1 SGHRS and CDR2 YFSETQ. This CDR3 has 16 amino acids. V gave up 4 bases and J gave up 0 bases, with 14 bases separating them.